This passage covers 30 T cell receptor beta chains from one sample sequenced in a study of tumor-infiltrating lymphocytes in localized non-small cell lung cancer. Sequencing was performed with immunoSEQ multiplex PCR; in TCRdb, only in-frame clones are kept and a portion is missing. The repertoire consists of approximately 17,000 clones, with roughly four fifths occurring once and the leading ten covering roughly 4%. The sequenced sample consisted of lung tumor tissue. The origin of the receptors is a human donor with non-small cell lung cancer.

The chain combines TRBV10-2 with TRBJ2-2; 7 bases agree with TRBD2. Germline assignment: CDR1 WSHSY and CDR2 SAAADI. The CDR3 contains 17 residues. Losses at the gene ends were 4 bases for V and 0 bases for J; bases not matched to a gene: 8. The CDR3 here is CASSGGPAGANTGELFF. In nucleotides, the CDR3 is TGCGCCAGCAGTGGGGGCCCCGCGGGGGCGAACACCGGGGAGCTGTTTTTT.

This clone was detected only a few times. Written as DNA, the CDR3 is TGTGCCAGTAGTGGACGGTACACTGAAGCTTTCTTT. Translated, it gives CASSGRYTEAFF. The rearrangement links TRBV19 to TRBJ1-1, with unresolved D. The CDR3 extends over 12 amino acids. From germline, CDR1 is LNHDA and CDR2 SQIVND (reference sequence). The V and J ends lost 5 bases and 3 bases respectively, with 7 bases between them.

The chain employs TRBV11-2 and TRBJ2-5; TRBD2 agrees at 10 bases. CDR1 SGHAT and CDR2 FQNNGV come from the germline V gene. J was trimmed by 2 bases and V by 1 base; bases with no gene match: 7. The CDR3 loop spans 17 amino acids. CDR3 loop: CASSLGVSGGMQETQYF. The CDR3 DNA sequence: TGTGCCAGCAGCTTAGGGGTTAGCGGGGGGATGCAAGAGACCCAGTACTTC.

This chain joins TRBV6-1 and TRBJ2-2; D gene unclear. The CDR3 is made up of 16 amino acids. Germline values: CDR1 MNHNS, CDR2 SASEGT. The V end was cut by 1 base, the J end by 5 bases, with 14 bases between. The CDR3 sequence is CASSEGQGLGTGELFF. CDR3 sequence (DNA): TGTGCCAGCAGTGAAGGGCAAGGGCTAGGGACCGGGGAGCTGTTTTTT.

This clone was counted once. One end of the junction fails to match germline, which may point to a read error. This chain uses TRBV27 with TRBJ2-1; D is ambiguous. The CDR3 covers 13 residues. Germline CDR1 and CDR2: MNHEY and SMNVEV (reference sequence). CDR3 residues: CAGSFNSYNEQFF. The CDR3 nucleotides are TGTGCCGGCAGTTTCAACAGCTACAATGAGCAGTTCTTC.

This clone has just one count. This sequence joins TRBV10-3 and TRBJ2-1; 10 bases line up with TRBD2. CDR3 length: 15 residues. The germline V gene has CDR1 ENHRY and CDR2 SYGVKD. Germline trimming cut 7 bases from V and 5 bases from J; bases unmatched to any gene: 8. The CDR3, as DNA: TGTGCCATCACTTCGGGGACTAGCGCTAACAATGAGCAGTTCTTC. Its protein is CAITSGTSANNEQFF.

J is TRBJ2-7 and V is TRBV6-1; D is undetermined. CDR1 is MNHNS and CDR2 is SASEGT in the germline V gene. This CDR3 comprises 13 residues. V lost 5 bases to trimming and J lost 4 bases, with 12 bases between them. The CDR3 loop reads CASSPATEYEQYF. CDR3 bases: TGTGCCAGCAGTCCGGCGACCGAATACGAGCAGTACTTC.

The rearrangement links TRBV5-1 to TRBJ2-1; maybe TRBD1 (6 bases). The CDR3 sequence is 14 residues long. Germline assignment: CDR1 SGHRS and CDR2 YFSETQ. V dropped 4 bases and J dropped 6 bases, with 14 bases sitting between them. CDR3 protein: CASSGGPNGNEQFF. In DNA form, the CDR3 reads TGCGCCAGCAGCGGGGGCCCGAACGGCAATGAGCAGTTCTTC.

This clone has a single count. The gene calls are TRBV7-9 and TRBJ1-5; TRBD1 aligns across 7 bases. The CDR3 is made up of 13 amino acids. CDR1 is SEHNR, CDR2 FQNEAQ, per germline (reference sequence). The V gene end was trimmed by 5 bases and the J gene end by 5 bases; junction bases not matched to a gene: 3. The CDR3 region is CASSPQGDQPQHF. The CDR3 nucleotides are TGTGCCAGCAGCCCTCAGGGGGATCAGCCCCAGCATTTT.

This rearrangement joins TRBV5-6 to TRBJ1-1; D not resolved. Trimming left V 0 bases short and J 1 base short, with 4 bases between. Germline V gene sequence: CDR1 SGHDT, CDR2 YYEEEE. The CDR3 is made up of 13 amino acids. The DNA of the CDR3 is TGTGCCAGCAGCTTGGAACAGAACACTGAAGCTTTCTTT. Its translation: CASSLEQNTEAFF.

This clone was recorded once. The chain carries TRBV6-5 and TRBJ2-1, with D tentatively TRBD2 (5 bases). The CDR3 contains 14 residues. Trimming left V 8 bases short and J 9 bases short, with 20 bases between. Germline values: CDR1 MNHEY, CDR2 SVGAGI. CDR3 nucleotide sequence: TGTGCCAGCCGGAGCCTGGCGGACTTTGGTGAGCAGTTCTTC. Translation: CASRSLADFGEQFF.

The chain joins TRBV7-6 to TRBJ2-2; tentatively, D is TRBD2 (6 bases). V lost 5 bases and J lost 5, with 15 bases in between. The CDR3 is 15 amino acids. CDR1 and CDR2 from the germline V gene are SGHVS and FNYEAQ. The CDR3 is CASSPGDLETGELFF. CDR3 nucleotides: TGTGCCAGCAGCCCGGGGGACCTAGAGACCGGGGAGCTGTTTTTT.

CDR3 residues: CASSLEGKPQHF. Here the CDR3 DNA reads TGTGCCAGCAGTTTAGAGGGTAAGCCCCAGCATTTT. V and J are TRBV28 and TRBJ1-5, with D uncertain. Germline values: CDR1 MDHEN, CDR2 SYDVKM. V was cut by 2 bases and J by 8 bases, with 7 bases left in between. The CDR3 extends over 12 amino acids.

The rearrangement uses TRBV11-2 and TRBJ1-1, with a tentative D call TRBD1 (5 bases). Germline assignment: CDR1 SGHAT and CDR2 FQNNGV. The CDR3 consists of 16 residues. V dropped 1 base and J dropped 5 bases, with 17 bases sitting between them. The CDR3 reads CASSLGQGVGRTEAFF. The CDR3 nucleotides are TGTGCCAGCAGCTTAGGGCAGGGAGTAGGGCGTACTGAAGCTTTCTTT.

The V and J genes are TRBV2 and TRBJ2-2; the D gene is possibly TRBD1 (5 bases). Germline-derived CDR1 and CDR2 are SNHLY and FYNNEI. The ends were cut back, 6 bases at V and 5 bases at J, with 16 bases in the middle. The CDR3 is made up of 15 amino acids. The CDR3 nucleotides are TGTGCCAGCAGGATTGGGGCAGTGGAGACCGGGGAGCTGTTTTTT. Translation gives CASRIGAVETGELFF.

The V and J genes are TRBV5-1 and TRBJ2-5; tentatively, D is TRBD2 (5 bases). V was clipped by 5 bases and J by 4 bases, with 6 bases between them. The CDR3 is 11 amino acids. Germline V gene data show CDR1 as SGHRS and CDR2 as YFSETQ. The CDR3 nucleotides are TGCGCCAGCAGGCTAGCAGAGACCCAGTACTTC. This gives the protein CASRLAETQYF.

The chain couples TRBV5-1 to TRBJ1-5, with D tentatively TRBD1 (6 bases). Trimming took off 4 bases at V and 5 bases at J, with 13 bases between the two ends. This CDR3 comprises 14 residues. Germline-derived CDR1 and CDR2 are SGHRS and YFSETQ. The CDR3 here is CASSLSGAHQPQHF. In DNA, the CDR3 is TGCGCCAGCAGCCTGTCGGGGGCGCATCAGCCCCAGCATTTT.

This chain connects TRBV27 to TRBJ1-1; D ambiguous. Germline values: CDR1 MNHEY, CDR2 SMNVEV (reference sequence). V shed 6 bases and J shed 0 bases, with 11 bases lying between them. This CDR3 is 14 amino acids long. CDR3 nucleotides: TGTGCCAGCAGACGAGACCGTTTGAACACTGAAGCTTTCTTT. Residues: CASRRDRLNTEAFF.

The V and J genes are TRBV7-6 and TRBJ2-3; D is undetermined. The germline gives CDR1 SGHVS, CDR2 FNYEAQ. This CDR3 has 12 amino acids. V lost 2 bases and J lost 6, with 6 bases in between. The CDR3 reads CASSLMGDTQYF. Here the CDR3 DNA reads TGTGCCAGCAGCTTAATGGGTGATACGCAGTATTTT.

As to this clone: Additional DNA sequences in this sample encode the identical CDR3. V and J are TRBV6-5 and TRBJ2-2, with 9 bases lining up with TRBD1. The length of the CDR3 is 15 residues. With 6 bases clipped from V and 5 bases from J, the junction kept 7 bases outside the gene matches. Germline loops: CDR1 MNHEY, CDR2 SVGAGI. CDR3 residues: CASRLDRGSTGELFF. For the CDR3, the DNA is TGTGCCAGCAGACTAGACAGGGGGTCGACCGGGGAGCTGTTTTTT.

This clone was seen a few times. The gene calls are TRBV13 and TRBJ1-6, with a tentative D call TRBD1 (6 bases). Trimming removed 1 base from V and 7 bases from J, with 11 bases in between. The CDR3 runs to 15 residues. CDR1 PRHDT and CDR2 FYEKMQ come from the germline V gene (reference sequence). Written as DNA, the CDR3 is TGTGCCAGCAGCTTAGCACAGGGTGGAAATTCACCCCTCCACTTT. Amino acid sequence: CASSLAQGGNSPLHF.

V is TRBV5-6 and J is TRBJ2-7; D may correspond to TRBD1 or TRBD2 (5 bases each). The V gene's germline CDR1 is SGHDT and CDR2 YYEEEE. Deletions cut 0 bases from V and 7 bases from J, with 11 bases between. This CDR3 comprises 13 residues. The CDR3 coding sequence is TGTGCCAGCAGCTTGGAGGGGACCGGGGAGCAGTACTTC. Its translation: CASSLEGTGEQYF. The whole variable domain, filled in from reference TRBV5-6 and TRBJ2-7, reads DAGVTQSPTHLIKTRGQQVTLRCSPKSGHDTVSWYQQALGQGPQFIFQYYEEEERQRGNFPDRFSGHQFPNYSSELNVNALLLGDSALYLCASSLEGTGEQYFGPGTRLTVT.

The CDR3: CASSQDHGTGYGYTF. The DNA of the CDR3 is TGCGCCAGCAGCCAAGATCACGGAACGGGGTATGGCTACACCTTC. The chain links TRBV4-1 to TRBJ1-2; D call uncertain. Trimming removed 0 bases from V and 5 bases from J, with 13 bases in between. The CDR3 has 15 amino acids. Germline-derived CDR1 and CDR2 are MGHRA and YSYEKL.

This sequence joins TRBV11-2 and TRBJ2-7; 11 bases match TRBD1. Per the germline V gene, CDR1 is SGHAT and CDR2 is FQNNGV. This CDR3 contains 17 residues. The ends lost 5 bases at V and 0 bases at J; junction bases unmatched: 9. The CDR3 DNA sequence: TGTGCCAGCAGCAGAACCTCCGGGACAGGGGGCTCCTACGAGCAGTACTTC. Translation gives CASSRTSGTGGSYEQYF.

This clone showed up just once. The chain recombines TRBV19 with TRBJ1-1; D remains unclear. Germline loops: CDR1 LNHDA, CDR2 SQIVND (reference sequence). V was cut by 3 bases and J by 7 bases, with 12 bases left in between. The CDR3 runs to 13 residues. The CDR3 spells CASSITGTSEAFF. The CDR3 DNA follows: TGTGCCAGTAGTATTACGGGCACCAGTGAAGCTTTCTTT.

The gene calls are TRBV9 and TRBJ1-2, with D unclear. Trimming stripped 5 bases from V and 12 bases from J, with 26 bases between. The CDR3 is 15 amino acids. Germline V CDR1 and CDR2: SGDLS, YYNGEE. The CDR3 sequence is CASSPRHGETPRHTF. CDR3 sequence (DNA): TGTGCCAGCAGTCCTCGTCATGGGGAAACCCCCCGGCACACCTTC.

This chain uses TRBV2 with TRBJ2-1, with a tentative D call TRBD1 (6 bases). Per the germline V gene, CDR1 is SNHLY and CDR2 is FYNNEI. This CDR3 is built from 14 residues. V lost 7 bases, J lost 7 bases, and 17 bases lay in between. The CDR3 region is CASTPGWGRNEQFF. The CDR3 DNA reads as TGTGCCAGCACCCCAGGCTGGGGGCGGAATGAGCAGTTCTTC.

This clone was seen a handful of times. The rearrangement uses TRBV6-1 and TRBJ1-6; D gene uncertain. The V end was cut by 6 bases, the J end by 6 bases, with 12 bases between. The CDR3 consists of 14 residues. Germline V gene data show CDR1 as MNHNS and CDR2 as SASEGT. The CDR3 sequence: CASSGVVGNSPLHF. In nucleotides, the CDR3 is TGTGCCAGCAGCGGGGTAGTGGGTAATTCACCCCTCCACTTT.

The rearrangement uses TRBV30 and TRBJ2-3; 7 bases match TRBD1. The germline gives CDR1 GTSNPN, CDR2 SVGIG (reference sequence). The CDR3 length is 15 residues. V lost 1 base and J lost 2; bases outside the gene matches: 6. The CDR3 sequence: CAWSGTGTYTDTQYF. The CDR3 DNA reads TGTGCCTGGAGTGGGACAGGAACCTACACAGATACGCAGTATTTT.

This chain connects TRBV7-3 to TRBJ2-2; 7 bases map to TRBD2. The CDR3 is 16 amino acids. The germline V gene has CDR1 SGHTA and CDR2 FQGTGA. The ends lost 5 bases at V and 1 base at J; junction bases unmatched: 7. CDR3 bases: TGTGCCAGCAGCCCCTTGCCTAGCGGGAACACCGGGGAGCTGTTTTTT. Protein product: CASSPLPSGNTGELFF.